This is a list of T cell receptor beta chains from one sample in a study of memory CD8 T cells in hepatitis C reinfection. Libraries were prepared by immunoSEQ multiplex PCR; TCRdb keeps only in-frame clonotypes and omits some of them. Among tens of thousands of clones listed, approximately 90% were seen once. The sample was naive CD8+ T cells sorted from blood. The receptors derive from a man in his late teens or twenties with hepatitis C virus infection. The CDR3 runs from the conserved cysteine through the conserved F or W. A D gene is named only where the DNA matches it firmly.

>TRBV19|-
CASSIGNNEQFF
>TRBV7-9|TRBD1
CASSPDTGEAEAFF
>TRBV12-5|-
CASGPTLRSTEAFF
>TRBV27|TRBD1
CASSPGQGLNEQFF
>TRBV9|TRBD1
CASSVAKDRGRDEQFF
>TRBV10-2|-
CASSPLLSSTGELFF
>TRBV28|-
CASSLVHYGGRVKTEAFF
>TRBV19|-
CASSDRGTQYF
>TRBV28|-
CASSLVATQKAFF
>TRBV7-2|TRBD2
CASLAGGGASNEQFF
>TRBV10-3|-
CAISDPGDQETQYF
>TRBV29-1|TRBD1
CSGQGALPTEAFF
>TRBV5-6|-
CASSFPGSKNEQFF
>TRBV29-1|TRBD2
CSVLTSGDFYQETQYF
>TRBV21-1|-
CASSTRLGTSGNTIYF
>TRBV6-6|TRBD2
CASSAGVAGYEQYF
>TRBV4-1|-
CASSQDLFVNTEAFF
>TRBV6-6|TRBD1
CASIWTGGNYGYTF
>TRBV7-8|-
CASSSRTVGYNSPLHF
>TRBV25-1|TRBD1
CASSGGQGELSPQHF